This TCR beta chain comes out of a study of cytomegalovirus exposure and HLA in healthy donors. Study-level results: In a later analysis, parvovirus B19, influenza, CMV and Epstein-Barr virus appeared linked to several top co-occurrence clusters. Most CMV-associated TCR beta chains were later found to appear HLA-restricted. From TCR beta sequences, most subjects' HLA-A and HLA-B alleles were reportedly predicted accurately.

A note on this clone: Its antigen remains unidentified.

This PCR relied on a set of 60 Vbeta primers and 13 Jbeta primers. Per the original methods: An analysis that came later counted 80 million or so unique TCR beta chains, approximately 9.9 million shared. Some clones are missing from TCRdb's copy, which holds only in-frame ones; the method was immunoSEQ multiplex PCR. V, J and clone size reflect that table, while D and trimming were determined from the DNA. The sample includes about 170,000 clones, around 62% seen only once; the top ten take roughly 2.9%. The sequenced sample consisted of PBMCs. This sequence was found in a man in his forties or fifties in good health and CMV-seronegative.

The CDR3 sequence: CASSDGLAGGPSPYEQYF. The DNA of the CDR3 is TGTGCCAGCAGCGATGGACTAGCGGGAGGGCCTTCACCCTACGAGCAGTACTTC. The chain uses TRBV2 and TRBJ2-7; 15 bases match TRBD2. Germline loops: CDR1 SNHLY, CDR2 FYNNEI. The CDR3 runs to 18 residues. V gave up 6 bases and J gave up 2 bases; unmatched junction bases: 11. The complete variable domain, with remaining parts taken from reference TRBV2 and TRBJ2-7, reads EPEVTQTPSHQVTQMGQEVILRCVPISNHLYFYWYRQILGQKVEFLVSFYNNEISEKSEIFDDQFSVERPDGSNFTLKIRSTKLEDSAMYFCASSDGLAGGPSPYEQYFGPGTRLTVT.